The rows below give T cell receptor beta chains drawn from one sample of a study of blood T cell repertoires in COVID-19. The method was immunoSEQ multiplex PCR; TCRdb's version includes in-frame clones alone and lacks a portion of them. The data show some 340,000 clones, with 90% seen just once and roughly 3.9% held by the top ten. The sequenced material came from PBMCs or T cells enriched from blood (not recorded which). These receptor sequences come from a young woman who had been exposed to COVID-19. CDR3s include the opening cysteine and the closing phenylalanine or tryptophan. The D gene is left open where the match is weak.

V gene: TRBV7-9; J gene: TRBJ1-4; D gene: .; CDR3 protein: CASSQGGEKLFF
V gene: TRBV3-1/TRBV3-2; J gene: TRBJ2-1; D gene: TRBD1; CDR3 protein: CASSYTGTGVDEQFF
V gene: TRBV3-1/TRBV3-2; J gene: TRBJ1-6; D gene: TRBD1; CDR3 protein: CASSQGQGARYGTLHF
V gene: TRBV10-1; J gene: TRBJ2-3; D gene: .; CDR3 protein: CASRTDSTDTQYF
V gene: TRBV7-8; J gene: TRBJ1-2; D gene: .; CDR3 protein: CASSLARWGMGHGYTF
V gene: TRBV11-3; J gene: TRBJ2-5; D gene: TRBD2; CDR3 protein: CASSSLGGETQYF
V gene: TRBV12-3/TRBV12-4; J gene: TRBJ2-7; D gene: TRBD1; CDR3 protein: CASSRYRGSQYF
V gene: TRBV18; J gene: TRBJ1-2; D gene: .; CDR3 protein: CASSPPGAAGGGYTF
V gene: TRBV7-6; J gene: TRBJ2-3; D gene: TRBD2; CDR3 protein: CASSLSGGVNARTDTQYF
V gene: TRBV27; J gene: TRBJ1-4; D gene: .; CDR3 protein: CASSLIQGDEKLFF
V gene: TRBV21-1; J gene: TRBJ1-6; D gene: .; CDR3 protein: CASSTFRTGSSYNSPLHF
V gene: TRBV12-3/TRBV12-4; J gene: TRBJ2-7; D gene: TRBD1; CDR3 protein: CASSPTGYNEQYF
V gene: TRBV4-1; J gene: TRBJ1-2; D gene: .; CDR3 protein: CASSQDLGAGLFYGYTF
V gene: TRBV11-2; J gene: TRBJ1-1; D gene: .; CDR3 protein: CASSSHSRRTEAFF
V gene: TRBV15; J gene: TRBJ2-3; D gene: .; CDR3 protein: CATSRELARADTQYF
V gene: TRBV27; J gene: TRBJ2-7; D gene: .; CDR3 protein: CASSSDTSYEQYF
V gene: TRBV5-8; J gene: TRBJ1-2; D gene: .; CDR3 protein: CASSHLNTGWIRANYGYTF
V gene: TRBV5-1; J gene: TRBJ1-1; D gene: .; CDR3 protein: CASSPARTDTEAFF
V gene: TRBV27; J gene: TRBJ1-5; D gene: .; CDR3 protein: CASSGGTYSNQPQHF
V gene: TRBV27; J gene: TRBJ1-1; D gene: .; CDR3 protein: CATKRATIIGTEAFF
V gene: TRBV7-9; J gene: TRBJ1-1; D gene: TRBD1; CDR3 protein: CASSLGWDRGLAAFF
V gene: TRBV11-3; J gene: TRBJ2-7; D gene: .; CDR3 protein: CASSTQGSHEQYF
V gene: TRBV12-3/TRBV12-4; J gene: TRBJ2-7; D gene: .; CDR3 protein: CASSTNYVEQYF
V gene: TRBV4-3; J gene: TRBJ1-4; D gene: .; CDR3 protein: CASSRSPVGEKLFF
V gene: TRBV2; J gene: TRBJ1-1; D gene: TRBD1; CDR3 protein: CASIGTGAGNTEAFF
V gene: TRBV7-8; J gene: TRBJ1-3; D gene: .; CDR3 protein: CASSLPLRLAYSGNTIYF
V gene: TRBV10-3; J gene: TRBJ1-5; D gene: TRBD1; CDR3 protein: CAISQDRGENQPQHF
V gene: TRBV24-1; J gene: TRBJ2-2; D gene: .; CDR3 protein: CATSDLTGTGELFF
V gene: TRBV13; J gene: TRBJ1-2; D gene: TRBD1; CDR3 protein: CASSPGTGANYGYTF
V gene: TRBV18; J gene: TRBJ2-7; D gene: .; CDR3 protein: CASSPRGGSSYEQYF
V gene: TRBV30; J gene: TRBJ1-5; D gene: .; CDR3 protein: CAWSVLQDDQPQHF
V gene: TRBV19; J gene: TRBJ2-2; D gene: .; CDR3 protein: CASSIRGPGTGELFF
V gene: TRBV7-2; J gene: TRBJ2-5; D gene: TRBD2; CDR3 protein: CASRTSGVEETQYF
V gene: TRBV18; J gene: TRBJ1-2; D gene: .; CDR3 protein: CASSPRRESGYTF
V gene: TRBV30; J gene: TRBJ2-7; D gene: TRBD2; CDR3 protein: CAWSVAAGGRYEQYF
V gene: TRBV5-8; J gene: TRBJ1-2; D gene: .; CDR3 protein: CASSLVQNYGYTF
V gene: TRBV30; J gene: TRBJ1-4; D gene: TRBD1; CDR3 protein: CAWRAQGAREKLFF
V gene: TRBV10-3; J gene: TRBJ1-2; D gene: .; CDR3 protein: CAISVLQGNYGYTF
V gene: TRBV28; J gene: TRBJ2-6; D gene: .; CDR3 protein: CASSLDTISGANVLTF
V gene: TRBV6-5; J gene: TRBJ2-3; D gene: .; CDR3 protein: CASSPDNTDTQYF
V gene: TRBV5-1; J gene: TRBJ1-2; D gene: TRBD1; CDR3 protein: CASSLRTGDGYTF
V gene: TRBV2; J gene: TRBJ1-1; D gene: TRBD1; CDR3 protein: CASTPGQGTEAFF
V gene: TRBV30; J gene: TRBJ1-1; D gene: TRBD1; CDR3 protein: CAWSGQGNTEAFF
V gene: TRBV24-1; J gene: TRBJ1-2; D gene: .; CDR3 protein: CATSDLHRDYGYTF
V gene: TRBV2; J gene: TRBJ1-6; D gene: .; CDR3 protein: CASSSGYNSPLHF
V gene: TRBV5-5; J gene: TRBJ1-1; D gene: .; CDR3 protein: CASSTVSTEAFF
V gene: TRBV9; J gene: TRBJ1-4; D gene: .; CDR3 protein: CASEPPPGEKLFF
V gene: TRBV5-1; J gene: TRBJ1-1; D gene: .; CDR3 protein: CASSTAGSMNTEAFF
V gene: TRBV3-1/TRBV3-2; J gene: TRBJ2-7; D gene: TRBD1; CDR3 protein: CASSQDNPDRGSYEQYF
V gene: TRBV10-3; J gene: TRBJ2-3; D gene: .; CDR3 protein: CAISGAGQKITDTQYF
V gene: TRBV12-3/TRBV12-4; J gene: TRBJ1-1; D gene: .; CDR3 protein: CASSLGRGTEAFF
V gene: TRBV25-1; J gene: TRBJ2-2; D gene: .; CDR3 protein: CASSDIKNTGELFF
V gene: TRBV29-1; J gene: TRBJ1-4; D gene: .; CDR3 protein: CSVAETGSQREKLFF
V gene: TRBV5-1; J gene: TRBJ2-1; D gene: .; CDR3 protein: CASSPPGGSSSYNEQFF
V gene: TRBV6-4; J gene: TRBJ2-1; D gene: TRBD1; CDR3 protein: CASSDEAGGNEQFF
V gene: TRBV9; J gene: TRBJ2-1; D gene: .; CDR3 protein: CASSVVGGEQFF
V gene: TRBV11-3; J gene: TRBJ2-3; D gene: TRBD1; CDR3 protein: CASSQAQGSADTQYF
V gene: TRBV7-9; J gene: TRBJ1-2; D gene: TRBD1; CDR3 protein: CASSQGTGGDYGYTF
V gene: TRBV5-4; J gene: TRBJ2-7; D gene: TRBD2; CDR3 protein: CASSLKTSGGFSYEQYF